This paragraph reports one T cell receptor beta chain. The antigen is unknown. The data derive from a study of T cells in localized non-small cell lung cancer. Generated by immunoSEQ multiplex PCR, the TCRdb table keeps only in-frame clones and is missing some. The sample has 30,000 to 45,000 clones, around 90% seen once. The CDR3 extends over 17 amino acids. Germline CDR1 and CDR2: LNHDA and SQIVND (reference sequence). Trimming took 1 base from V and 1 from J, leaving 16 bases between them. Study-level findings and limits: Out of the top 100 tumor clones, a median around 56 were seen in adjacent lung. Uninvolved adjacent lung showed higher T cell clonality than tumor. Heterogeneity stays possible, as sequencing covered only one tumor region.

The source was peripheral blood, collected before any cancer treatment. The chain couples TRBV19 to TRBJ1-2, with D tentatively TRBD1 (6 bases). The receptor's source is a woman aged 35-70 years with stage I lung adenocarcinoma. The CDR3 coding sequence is TGTGCCAGTAGTATAGCAGGGGCCCTAAATCATAACTATGGCTACACCTTC. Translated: CASSIAGALNHNYGYTF.